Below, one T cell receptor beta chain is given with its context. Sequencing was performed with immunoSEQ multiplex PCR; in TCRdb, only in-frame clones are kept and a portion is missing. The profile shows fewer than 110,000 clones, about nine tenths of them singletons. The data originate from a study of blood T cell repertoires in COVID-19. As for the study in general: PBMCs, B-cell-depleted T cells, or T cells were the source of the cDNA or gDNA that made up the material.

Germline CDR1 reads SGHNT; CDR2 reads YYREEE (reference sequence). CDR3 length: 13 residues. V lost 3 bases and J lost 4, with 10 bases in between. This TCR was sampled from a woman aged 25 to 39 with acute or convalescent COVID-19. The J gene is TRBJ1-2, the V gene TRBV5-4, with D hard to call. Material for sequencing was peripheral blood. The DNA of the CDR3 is TGTGCCAGCAGCTCCCCTGATAGCTATGGCTACACCTTC. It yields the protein CASSSPDSYGYTF.